This TCR beta chain was recorded in a study of T cell clonotyping in hematopoietic cell transplantation. A remark on this clone: As yet, its antigen is unknown.

Clones were sequenced by immunoSEQ multiplex PCR, and TCRdb holds only the in-frame ones, with some missing. The sample yields 46,000 or so clones, 80% to 90% seen once. General study findings and limits: Pathologically expanded recipient clonotypes increased progressively from day 30 to day 180 as diversity fell. CD4 and CD8 repertoire contributions could not be separated without sorting.

This sample's time point: recipient sample about 28 days before transplant, after cytoreduction. The TCR was taken from a man aged 55 to 70 with biphenotypic leukemia. Some clones in this sample may be carry-over from other donors' samples. Sequenced material: peripheral blood mononuclear cells, taken before stem cell transplant.

In DNA, the CDR3 is TGTGCCAGCAGGAGGGGCAATCAGCCCCAGCATTTT. It specifies CASRRGNQPQHF. The chain employs TRBV13 and TRBJ1-5; D remains ambiguous. Per the germline V gene, CDR1 is PRHDT and CDR2 is FYEKMQ (reference sequence). Trimming shortened V by 6 bases and J by 2 bases, and 5 bases separated the two germline ends. CDR3 length: 12 amino acids.